This TCR beta chain was sequenced in a study of shared clonotypes between healthy human individuals. The method was immunoSEQ multiplex PCR; TCRdb's version includes in-frame clones alone and lacks a portion of them. The top ten hold roughly 0.56% of the sample, which has 1,100,000 or so clones, around 82% seen once. Per germline, CDR1 SNHLY and CDR2 FYNNEI. CDR3 length: 15 residues. V lost 8 bases and J lost 2, with 16 bases in between. Donors comprised healthy HIV-negative adults lacking recent acute infections or vaccinations. The source material was memory CD4+ T cells from PBMCs. Subset meaning: CD45RA-negative fraction. This receptor was obtained from a man aged 18-30 years in good health. Some clones in this sample may be carry-over from other donors' samples. The chain uses TRBV2 and TRBJ1-5; weak D call: TRBD1 (5 bases). This CDR3 is CASSTHGTGNQPQHF. The CDR3 DNA sequence: TGTGCCAGCTCTACCCACGGGACCGGCAATCAGCCCCAGCATTTT.